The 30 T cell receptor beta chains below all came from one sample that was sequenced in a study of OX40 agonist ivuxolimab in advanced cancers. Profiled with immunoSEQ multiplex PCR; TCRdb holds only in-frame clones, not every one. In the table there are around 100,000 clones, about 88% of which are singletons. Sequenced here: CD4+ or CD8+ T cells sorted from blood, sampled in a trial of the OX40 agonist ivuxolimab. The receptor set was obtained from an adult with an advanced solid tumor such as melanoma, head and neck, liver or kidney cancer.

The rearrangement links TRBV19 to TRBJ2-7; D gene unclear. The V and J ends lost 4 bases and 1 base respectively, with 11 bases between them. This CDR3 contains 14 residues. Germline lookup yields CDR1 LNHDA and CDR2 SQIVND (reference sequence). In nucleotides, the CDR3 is TGTGCCAGTAGTACATACACCACGTCCTACGAGCAGTACTTC. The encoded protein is CASSTYTTSYEQYF. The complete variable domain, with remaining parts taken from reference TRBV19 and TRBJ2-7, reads DGGITQSPKYLFRKEGQNVTLSCEQNLNHDAMYWYRQDPGQGLRLIYYSQIVNDFQKGDIAEGYSVSREKKESFPLTVTSAQKNPTAFYLCASSTYTTSYEQYFGPGTRLTVT.

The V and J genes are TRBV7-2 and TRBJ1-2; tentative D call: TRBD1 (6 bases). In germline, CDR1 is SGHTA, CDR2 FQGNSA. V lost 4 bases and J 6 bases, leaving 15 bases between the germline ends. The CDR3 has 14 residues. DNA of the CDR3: TGTGCCAGCAGCTCGCCAGGGGCCATCAATGGCTACACCTTC. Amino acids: CASSSPGAINGYTF.

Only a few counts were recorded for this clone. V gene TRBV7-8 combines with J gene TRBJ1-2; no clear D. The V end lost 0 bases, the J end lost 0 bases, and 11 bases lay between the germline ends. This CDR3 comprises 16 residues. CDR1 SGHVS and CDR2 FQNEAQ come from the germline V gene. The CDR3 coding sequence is TGTGCCAGCAGCTTAGCGAGCGCAGCCGCTAACTATGGCTACACCTTC. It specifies CASSLASAAANYGYTF.

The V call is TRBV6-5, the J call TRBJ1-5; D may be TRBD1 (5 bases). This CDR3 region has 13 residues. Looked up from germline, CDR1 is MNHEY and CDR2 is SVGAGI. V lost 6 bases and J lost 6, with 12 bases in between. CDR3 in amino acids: CASSRSGFQPQHF. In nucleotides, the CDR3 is TGTGCCAGCAGCCGATCAGGGTTTCAGCCCCAGCATTTT.

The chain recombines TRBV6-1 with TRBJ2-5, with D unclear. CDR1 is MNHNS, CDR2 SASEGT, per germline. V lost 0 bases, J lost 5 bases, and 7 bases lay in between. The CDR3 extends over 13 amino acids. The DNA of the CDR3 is TGTGCCAGCAGTGAAGCGCGACGGGAGACCCAGTACTTC. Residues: CASSEARRETQYF.

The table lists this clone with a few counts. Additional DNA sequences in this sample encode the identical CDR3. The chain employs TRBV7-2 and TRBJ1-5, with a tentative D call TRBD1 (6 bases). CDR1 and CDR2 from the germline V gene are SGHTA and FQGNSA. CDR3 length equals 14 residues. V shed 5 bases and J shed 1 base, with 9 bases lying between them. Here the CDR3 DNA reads TGTGCCAGCAGCCCGGACAGAAGCAATCAGCCCCAGCATTTT. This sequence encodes CASSPDRSNQPQHF.

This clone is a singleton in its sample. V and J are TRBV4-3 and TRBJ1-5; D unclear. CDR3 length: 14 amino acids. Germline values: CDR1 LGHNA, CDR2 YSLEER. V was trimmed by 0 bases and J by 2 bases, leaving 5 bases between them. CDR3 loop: CASSQDARNQPQHF. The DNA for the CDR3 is TGCGCCAGCAGCCAAGATGCCCGCAATCAGCCCCAGCATTTT.

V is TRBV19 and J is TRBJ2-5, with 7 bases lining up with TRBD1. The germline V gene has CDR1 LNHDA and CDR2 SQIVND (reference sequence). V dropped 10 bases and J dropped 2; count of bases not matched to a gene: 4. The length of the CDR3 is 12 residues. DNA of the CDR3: TGTGCCACAGGGGGACAGCAAGAGACCCAGTACTTC. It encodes CATGGQQETQYF.

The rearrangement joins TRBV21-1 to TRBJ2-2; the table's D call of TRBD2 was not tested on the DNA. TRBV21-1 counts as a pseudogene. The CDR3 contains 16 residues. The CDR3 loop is CASSKWASGGNGELFF. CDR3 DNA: TGTGCCAGCAGCAAATGGGCCAGCGGGGGGAACGGGGAGCTGTTTTTT.

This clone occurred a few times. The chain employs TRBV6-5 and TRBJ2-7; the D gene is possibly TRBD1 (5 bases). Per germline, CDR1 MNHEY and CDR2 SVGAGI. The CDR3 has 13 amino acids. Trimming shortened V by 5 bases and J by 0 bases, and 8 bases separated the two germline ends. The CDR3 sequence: CASSVTVSYEQYF. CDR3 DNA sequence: TGTGCCAGCAGTGTGACAGTCTCCTACGAGCAGTACTTC.

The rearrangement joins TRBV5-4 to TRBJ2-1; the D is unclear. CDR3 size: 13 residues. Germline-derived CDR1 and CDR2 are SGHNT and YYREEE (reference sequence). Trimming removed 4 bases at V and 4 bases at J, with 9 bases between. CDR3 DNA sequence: TGTGCCAGCAGCGGTGAGAGTTACAATGAGCAGTTCTTC. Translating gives CASSGESYNEQFF.

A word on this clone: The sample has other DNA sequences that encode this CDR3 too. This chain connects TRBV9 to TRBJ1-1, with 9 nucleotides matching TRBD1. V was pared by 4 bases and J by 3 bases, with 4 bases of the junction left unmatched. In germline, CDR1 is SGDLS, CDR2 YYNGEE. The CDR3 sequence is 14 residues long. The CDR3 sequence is CASSFTGGDTEAFF. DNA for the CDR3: TGTGCCAGCAGCTTCACAGGGGGCGACACTGAAGCTTTCTTT.

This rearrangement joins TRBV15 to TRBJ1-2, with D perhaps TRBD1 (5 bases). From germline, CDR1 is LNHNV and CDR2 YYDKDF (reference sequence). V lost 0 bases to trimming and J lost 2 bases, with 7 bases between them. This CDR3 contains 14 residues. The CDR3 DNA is TGTGCCACCAGCAGAGAAGGGGAAAACTATGGCTACACCTTC. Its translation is CATSREGENYGYTF.

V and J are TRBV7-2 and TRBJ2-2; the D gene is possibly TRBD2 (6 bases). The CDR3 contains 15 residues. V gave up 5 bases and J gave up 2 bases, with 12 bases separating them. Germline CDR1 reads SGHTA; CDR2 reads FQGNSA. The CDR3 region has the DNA TGTGCCAGCAGCCTGGGAGCGGGTAACACCGGGGAGCTGTTTTTT. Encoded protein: CASSLGAGNTGELFF.

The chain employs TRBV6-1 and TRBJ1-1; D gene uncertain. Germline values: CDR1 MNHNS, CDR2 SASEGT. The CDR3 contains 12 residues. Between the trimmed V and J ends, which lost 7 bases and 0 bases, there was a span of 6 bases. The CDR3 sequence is CASKQMNTEAFF. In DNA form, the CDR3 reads TGTGCCAGCAAACAGATGAACACTGAAGCTTTCTTT.

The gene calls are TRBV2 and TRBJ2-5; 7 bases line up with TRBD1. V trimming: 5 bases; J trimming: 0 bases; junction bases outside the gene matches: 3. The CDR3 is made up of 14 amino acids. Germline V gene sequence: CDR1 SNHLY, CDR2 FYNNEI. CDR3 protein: CASSPQGDQETQYF. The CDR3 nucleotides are TGTGCCAGCAGTCCCCAGGGGGACCAAGAGACCCAGTACTTC.

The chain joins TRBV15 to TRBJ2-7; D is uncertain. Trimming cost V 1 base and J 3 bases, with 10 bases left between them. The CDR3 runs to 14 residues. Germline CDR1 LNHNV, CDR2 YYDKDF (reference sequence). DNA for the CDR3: TGTGCCACCAGCAGAGTGTCACGTAGCTACGAGCAGTACTTC. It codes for CATSRVSRSYEQYF.

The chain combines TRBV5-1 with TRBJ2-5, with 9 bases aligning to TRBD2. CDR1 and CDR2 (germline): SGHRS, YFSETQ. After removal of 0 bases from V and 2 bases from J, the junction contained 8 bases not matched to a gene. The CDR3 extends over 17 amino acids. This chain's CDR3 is CASSLGTSASLQETQYF. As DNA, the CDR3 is TGCGCCAGCAGCTTGGGGACTAGCGCCTCGTTACAAGAGACCCAGTACTTC.

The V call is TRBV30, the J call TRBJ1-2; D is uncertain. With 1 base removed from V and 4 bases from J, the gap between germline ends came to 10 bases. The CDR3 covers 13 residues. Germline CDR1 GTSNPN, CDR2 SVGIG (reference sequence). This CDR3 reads CAWSGVGIYGYTF. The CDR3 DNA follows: TGTGCCTGGAGTGGCGTAGGGATCTATGGCTACACCTTC.

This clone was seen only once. CDR3 region: CASSPRAGEGTEAFF. The CDR3 region has the DNA TGTGCCAGCTCACCCCGCGCGGGGGAAGGTACTGAAGCTTTCTTT. The chain is built from TRBV18 and TRBJ1-1, with a tentative D call TRBD1 (5 bases). Trimming took off 3 bases at V and 5 bases at J, with 16 bases between the two ends. CDR1 KGHSH and CDR2 LQKENI come from the germline V gene. The CDR3 is made up of 15 amino acids.

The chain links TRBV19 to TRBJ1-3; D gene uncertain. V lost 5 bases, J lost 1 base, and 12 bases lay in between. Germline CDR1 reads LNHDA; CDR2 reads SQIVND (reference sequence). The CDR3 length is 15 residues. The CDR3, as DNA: TGTGCCAGTAGTCGCCAATTGGGGTCTGGAAACACCATATATTTT. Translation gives CASSRQLGSGNTIYF.

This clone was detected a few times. CDR3 residues: CASSLTSGVDNEQFF. CDR3 in DNA: TGCGCCAGCAGCTTGACTAGCGGGGTTGACAATGAGCAGTTCTTC. The chain recombines TRBV4-1 with TRBJ2-1; 11 bases are a match to TRBD2. Looked up from germline, CDR1 is MGHRA and CDR2 is YSYEKL. The CDR3 has 15 residues. V gave up 5 bases and J gave up 5 bases; unmatched junction bases: 5.

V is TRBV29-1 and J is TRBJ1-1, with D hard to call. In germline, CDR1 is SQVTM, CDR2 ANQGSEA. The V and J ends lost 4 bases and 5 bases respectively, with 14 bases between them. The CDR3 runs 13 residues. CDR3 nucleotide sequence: TGCAGCGTTGCACGGTTCGGGGAGACTGAAGCTTTCTTT. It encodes CSVARFGETEAFF.

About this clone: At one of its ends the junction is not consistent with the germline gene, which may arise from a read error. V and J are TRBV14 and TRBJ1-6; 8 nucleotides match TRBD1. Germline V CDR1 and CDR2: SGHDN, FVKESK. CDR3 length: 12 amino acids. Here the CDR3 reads CASSQVGQGLRF. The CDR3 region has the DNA TGTGCCAGCAGCCAAGTAGGACAGGGCCTACGGTTT.

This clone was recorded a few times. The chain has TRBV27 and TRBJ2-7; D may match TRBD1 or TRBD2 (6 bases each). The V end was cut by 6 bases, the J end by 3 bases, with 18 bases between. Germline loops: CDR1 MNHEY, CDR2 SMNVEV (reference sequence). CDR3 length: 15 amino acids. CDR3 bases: TGTGCCAGCAGCTACGTATGGGGGGCGAACTACGAGCAGTACTTC. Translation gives CASSYVWGANYEQYF.

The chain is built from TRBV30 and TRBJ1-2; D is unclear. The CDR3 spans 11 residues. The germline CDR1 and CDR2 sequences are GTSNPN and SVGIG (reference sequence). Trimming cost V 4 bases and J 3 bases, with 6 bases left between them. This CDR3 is CAWNRDYGYTF. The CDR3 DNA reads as TGTGCCTGGAACAGAGACTATGGCTACACCTTC.

The DNA for the CDR3 is TGTGCCAGCAGCCAGGTGGCAGCCTCTGGAAACACCATATATTTT. Its translation is CASSQVAASGNTIYF. V is TRBV14 and J is TRBJ1-3; D remains unclear. CDR3 length equals 15 residues. Trimming left V 3 bases short and J 0 bases short, with 9 bases between. Germline CDR1 and CDR2: SGHDN and FVKESK.

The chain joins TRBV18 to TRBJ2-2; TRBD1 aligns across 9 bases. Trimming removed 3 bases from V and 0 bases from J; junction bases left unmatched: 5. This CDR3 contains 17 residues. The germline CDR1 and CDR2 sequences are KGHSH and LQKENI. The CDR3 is CASSPLRTGANTGELFF. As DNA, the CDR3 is TGTGCCAGCTCACCGCTTAGGACAGGGGCGAACACCGGGGAGCTGTTTTTT. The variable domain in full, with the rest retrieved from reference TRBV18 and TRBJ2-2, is NAGVMQNPRHLVRRRGQEARLRCSPMKGHSHVYWYRQLPEEGLKFMVYLQKENIIDESGMPKERFSAEFPKEGPSILRIQQVVRGDSAAYFCASSPLRTGANTGELFFGEGSRLTVL.

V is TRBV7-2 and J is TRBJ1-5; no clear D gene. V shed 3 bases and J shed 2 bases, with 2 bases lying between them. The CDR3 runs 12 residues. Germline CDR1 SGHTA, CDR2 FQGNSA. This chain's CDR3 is CASSFGNQPQHF. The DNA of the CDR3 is TGTGCCAGCAGCTTTGGCAATCAGCCCCAGCATTTT.

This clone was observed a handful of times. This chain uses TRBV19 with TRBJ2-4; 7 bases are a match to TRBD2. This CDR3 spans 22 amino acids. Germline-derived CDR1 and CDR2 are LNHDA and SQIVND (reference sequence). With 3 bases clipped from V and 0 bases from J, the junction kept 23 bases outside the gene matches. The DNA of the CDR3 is TGTGCCAGTAGTATTCGGCTAGCGGCCACCTCCCCTTCGCTCCTAGCCAAAAACATTCAGTACTTC. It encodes CASSIRLAATSPSLLAKNIQYF.